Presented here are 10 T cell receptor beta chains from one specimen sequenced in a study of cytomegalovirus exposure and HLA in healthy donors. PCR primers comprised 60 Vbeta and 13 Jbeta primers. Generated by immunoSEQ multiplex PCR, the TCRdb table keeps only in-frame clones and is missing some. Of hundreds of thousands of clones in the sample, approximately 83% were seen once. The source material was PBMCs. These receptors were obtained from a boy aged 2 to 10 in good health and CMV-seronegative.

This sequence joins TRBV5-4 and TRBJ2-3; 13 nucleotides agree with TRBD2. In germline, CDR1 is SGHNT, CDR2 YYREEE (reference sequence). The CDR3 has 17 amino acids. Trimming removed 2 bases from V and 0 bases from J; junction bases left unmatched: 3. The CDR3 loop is CASSLTSGGASTDTQYF. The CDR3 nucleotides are TGTGCCAGCAGCTTAACTAGCGGGGGGGCAAGCACAGATACGCAGTATTTT.

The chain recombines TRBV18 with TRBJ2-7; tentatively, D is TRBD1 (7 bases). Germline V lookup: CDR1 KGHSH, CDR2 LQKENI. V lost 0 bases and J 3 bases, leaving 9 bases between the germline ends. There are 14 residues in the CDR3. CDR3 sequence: CASSPPRGVYEQYF. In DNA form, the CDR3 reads TGTGCCAGCTCACCACCCAGGGGGGTCTACGAGCAGTACTTC.

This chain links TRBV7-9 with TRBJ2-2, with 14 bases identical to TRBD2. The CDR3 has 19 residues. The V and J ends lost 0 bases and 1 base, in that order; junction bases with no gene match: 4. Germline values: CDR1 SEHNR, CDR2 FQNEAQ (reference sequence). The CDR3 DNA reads TGTGCCAGCAGCTTAGCCACCGGACTAGCGGGAGGGAACACCGGGGAGCTGTTTTTT. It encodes CASSLATGLAGGNTGELFF. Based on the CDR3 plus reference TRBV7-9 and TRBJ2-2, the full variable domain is DTGVSQNPRHKITKRGQNVTFRCDPISEHNRLYWYRQTLGQGPEFLTYFQNEAQLEKSRLLSDRFSAERPKGSFSTLEIQRTEQGDSAMYLCASSLATGLAGGNTGELFFGEGSRLTVL.

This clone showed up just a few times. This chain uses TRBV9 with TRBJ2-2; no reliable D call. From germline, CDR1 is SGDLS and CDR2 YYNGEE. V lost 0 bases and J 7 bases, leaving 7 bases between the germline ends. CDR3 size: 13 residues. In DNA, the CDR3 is TGTGCCAGCAGCGTAGCGACAAACGGGGAGCTGTTTTTT. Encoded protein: CASSVATNGELFF.

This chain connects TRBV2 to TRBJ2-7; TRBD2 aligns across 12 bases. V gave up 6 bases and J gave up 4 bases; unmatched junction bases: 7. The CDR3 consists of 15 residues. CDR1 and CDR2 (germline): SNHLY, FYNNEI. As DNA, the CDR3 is TGTGCCAGCAGAGAGACTAGCGGGAGAGAGTACGAGCAGTACTTC. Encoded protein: CASRETSGREYEQYF.

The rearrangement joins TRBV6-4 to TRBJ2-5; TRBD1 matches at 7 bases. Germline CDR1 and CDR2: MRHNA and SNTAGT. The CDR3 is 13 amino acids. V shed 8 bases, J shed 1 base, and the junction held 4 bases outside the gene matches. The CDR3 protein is CASQNRGQETQYF. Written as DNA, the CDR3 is TGTGCCAGCCAAAACAGGGGCCAAGAGACCCAGTACTTC.

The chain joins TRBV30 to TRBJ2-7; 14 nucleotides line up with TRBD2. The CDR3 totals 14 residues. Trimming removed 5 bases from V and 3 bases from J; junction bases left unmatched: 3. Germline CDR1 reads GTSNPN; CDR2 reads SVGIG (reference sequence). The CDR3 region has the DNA TGTGCCTGGGCCGGGACTAGCGGGAGCTACGAGCAGTACTTC. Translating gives CAWAGTSGSYEQYF.

CDR3 nucleotide sequence: TGTGCCAGCAGTTACCGACAGGGAGTACGGTCCTACGAGCAGTACTTC. Protein sequence: CASSYRQGVRSYEQYF. The chain carries TRBV6-5 and TRBJ2-7; 7 bases fit TRBD1. This CDR3 spans 16 amino acids. The junction had 8 bases not matched to a gene; V was cut back by 2 bases and J by 1 base. The germline V gene has CDR1 MNHEY and CDR2 SVGAGI.

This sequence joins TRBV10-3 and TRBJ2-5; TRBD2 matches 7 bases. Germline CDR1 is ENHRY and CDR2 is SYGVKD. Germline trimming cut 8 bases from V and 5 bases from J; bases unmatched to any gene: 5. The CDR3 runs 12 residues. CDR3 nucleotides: TGTGCCATCGGGGCGGGAGAGGAGACCCAGTACTTC. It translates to CAIGAGEETQYF.

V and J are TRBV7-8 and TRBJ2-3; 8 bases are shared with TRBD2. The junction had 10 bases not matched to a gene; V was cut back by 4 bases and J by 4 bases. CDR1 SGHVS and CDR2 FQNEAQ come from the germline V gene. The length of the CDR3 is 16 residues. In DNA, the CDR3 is TGTGCCAGCAGCTACTTAGCGGGATATTATCCAGATACGCAGTATTTT. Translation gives CASSYLAGYYPDTQYF.